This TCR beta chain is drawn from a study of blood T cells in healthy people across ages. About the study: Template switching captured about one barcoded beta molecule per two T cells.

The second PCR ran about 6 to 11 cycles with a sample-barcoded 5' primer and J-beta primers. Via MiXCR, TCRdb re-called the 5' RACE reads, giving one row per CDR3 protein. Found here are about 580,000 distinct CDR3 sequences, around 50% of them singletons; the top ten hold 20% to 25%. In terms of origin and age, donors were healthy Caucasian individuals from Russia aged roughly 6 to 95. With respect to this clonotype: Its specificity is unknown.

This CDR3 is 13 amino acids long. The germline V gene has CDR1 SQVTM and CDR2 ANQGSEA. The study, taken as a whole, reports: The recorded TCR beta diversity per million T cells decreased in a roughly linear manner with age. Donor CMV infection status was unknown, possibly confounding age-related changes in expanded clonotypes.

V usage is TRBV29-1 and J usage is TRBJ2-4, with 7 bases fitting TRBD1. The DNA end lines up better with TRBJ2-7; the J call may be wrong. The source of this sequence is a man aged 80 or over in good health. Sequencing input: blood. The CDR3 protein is CSVGSGTAYEQYF. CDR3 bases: TGCAGCGTTGGCTCAGGGACAGCCTACGAGCAGTACTTC.